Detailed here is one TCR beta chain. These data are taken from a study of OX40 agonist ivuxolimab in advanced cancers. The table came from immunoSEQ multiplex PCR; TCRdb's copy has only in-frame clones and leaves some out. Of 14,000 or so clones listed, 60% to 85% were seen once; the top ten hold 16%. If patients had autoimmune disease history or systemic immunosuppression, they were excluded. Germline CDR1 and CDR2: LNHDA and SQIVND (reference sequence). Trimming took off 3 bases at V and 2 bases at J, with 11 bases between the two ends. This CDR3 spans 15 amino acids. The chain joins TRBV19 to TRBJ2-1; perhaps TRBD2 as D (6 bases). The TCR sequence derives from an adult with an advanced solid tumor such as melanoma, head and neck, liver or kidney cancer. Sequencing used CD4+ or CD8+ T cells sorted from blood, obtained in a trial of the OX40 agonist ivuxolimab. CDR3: CASSMAPGAYNEQFF. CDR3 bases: TGTGCCAGTAGTATGGCACCGGGGGCCTACAATGAGCAGTTCTTC.